What follows are 3 T cell receptor beta chains derived from one specimen sequenced in a study of PD-1 blockade in classical Hodgkin lymphoma. Produced via immunoSEQ multiplex PCR; TCRdb's table is partial and in-frame only. This sample carries 350 to 550 clones, over 65% of them seen once, and the ten largest clones take about 36%. All patients relapsed after autologous stem cell transplantation, and brentuximab vedotin exposure varied. Thawed PBMCs were the source of CD8+ T cells, obtained through magnetic negative selection. Sequenced here: CD8+ T cells from blood, sampled at baseline. These receptors were taken from a human donor with classical Hodgkin lymphoma.

In its sample, this clone is large (0.1 to 1%). The genes are TRBV6-1 and TRBJ2-3; TRBD2 is a possible D gene (6 bases). Germline CDR1 MNHNS, CDR2 SASEGT. CDR3 size: 15 residues. V was pared by 3 bases and J by 3 bases, with 13 bases between. The CDR3 DNA reads TGTGCCAGCAGTGATTACGCGGGGAAAACAGATACGCAGTATTTT. Encoded protein: CASSDYAGKTDTQYF.

This clone was recorded once. V and J are TRBV9 and TRBJ2-5; D uncertain. The V end was cut by 4 bases, the J end by 2 bases, with 9 bases between. This CDR3 contains 13 residues. Germline V gene data show CDR1 as SGDLS and CDR2 as YYNGEE. This CDR3 is CASSIDEQETQYF. CDR3 DNA sequence: TGTGCCAGCAGCATTGACGAGCAAGAGACCCAGTACTTC.

The V gene is TRBV27, the J gene TRBJ2-3; no definite D call. CDR1 is MNHEY and CDR2 is SMNVEV in the germline V gene (reference sequence). Trimming shortened V by 2 bases and J by 0 bases, and 12 bases separated the two germline ends. CDR3 length equals 16 residues. In nucleotides, the CDR3 is TGTGCCAGCAGTTTACTTGGGTTTGCTAGCACAGATACGCAGTATTTT. Translating gives CASSLLGFASTDTQYF.